The clone carrying this T cell receptor beta chain was detected ten times or more. Antigen: not known. This CDR3 is 11 amino acids long. Trimming removed 6 bases from V and 7 bases from J, with 13 bases in between. Germline V CDR1 and CDR2: DFQATT, SNEGSKA (reference sequence). This sample stems from a study of CD8 T cells in ankylosing spondylitis. Findings and caveats of the study: Earlier studies detected some motif variants in reactive arthritis synovial fluid and blood. Seemingly distinctive of ankylosing spondylitis blood was a TCR beta motif formed by eight highly homologous variants.

MiXCR was run by TCRdb on the 5' RACE reads, yielding one entry per CDR3 protein. There are some 270,000 distinct CDR3 sequences in the sample; approximately 20% occur only once, and under 40% lies in the top ten. Sample: blood, either unsorted or a sorted T cell fraction (not recorded which). The receptor's source is a male donor with ankylosing spondylitis or in good health (not recorded which). The chain joins TRBV20-1 to TRBJ2-7; tentatively, D is TRBD2 (6 bases). CDR3 nucleotides: TGCAGTGCAGCGGGCTTGGCGGAGCAGTACTTC. Protein product: CSAAGLAEQYF.